The 9 T cell receptor beta chains below come from one sample, sequenced in a study of human versus mouse CDR3 diversity and MHC coevolution. Method: immunoSEQ multiplex PCR; TCRdb's copy keeps in-frame clones and lacks some. The table lists around 77,000 clones, around 92% of them singletons. The sequencing input was naive CD4+ T cells from blood. Subset specified: CD45RO-negative CD62L-positive naive CD4 T cells. These receptors originate from a person aged 30 to 69 in good health.

V usage is TRBV27 and J usage is TRBJ1-5; 7 bases match TRBD1. From germline, CDR1 is MNHEY and CDR2 SMNVEV (reference sequence). Losses at the gene ends were 6 bases for V and 7 bases for J; bases not matched to a gene: 6. There are 13 residues in the CDR3. The CDR3 coding sequence is TGTGCCAGCAGCCAAGGGGGCGGCCAGCCCCAGCATTTT. Residues: CASSQGGGQPQHF.

The V and J genes are TRBV30 and TRBJ1-3; D perhaps matches TRBD1 (6 bases). CDR1 is GTSNPN and CDR2 is SVGIG in the germline V gene (reference sequence). V was cut by 8 bases and J by 0 bases, with 17 bases left in between. The CDR3 consists of 15 residues. The CDR3 DNA is TGTGCCGGATTACAGGGACCAAGCTCTGGAAACACCATATATTTT. As protein: CAGLQGPSSGNTIYF.

The chain is built from TRBV6-6 and TRBJ2-5; TRBD2 aligns across 8 bases. This CDR3 comprises 15 residues. Trimming at V came to 6 bases and at J to 5 bases, leaving 11 bases not matched to a gene. CDR1 and CDR2 (germline): MNHNY, SVGAGI (reference sequence). CDR3 DNA: TGTGCCAGCAGCCAAACGCGGGGGGCAAGGGAGACCCAGTACTTC. Its translation is CASSQTRGARETQYF.

The V call is TRBV27, the J call TRBJ2-2, with 9 bases identical to TRBD1. The ends lost 11 bases at V and 4 bases at J; junction bases unmatched: 14. Germline V lookup: CDR1 MNHEY, CDR2 SMNVEV (reference sequence). The length of the CDR3 is 16 residues. CDR3 nucleotide sequence: TGTGCCGCTTCCCGGGACAGGGTCGGGGGCACCGGGGAGCTGTTTTTT. It translates to CAASRDRVGGTGELFF.

The chain recombines TRBV5-4 with TRBJ2-2; no clear D gene. Trimming shortened V by 2 bases and J by 3 bases, and 14 bases separated the two germline ends. Germline loops: CDR1 SGHNT, CDR2 YYREEE (reference sequence). This CDR3 contains 16 residues. The CDR3 DNA reads TGTGCCAGCAGCTTTATCCCTTTGGCGGACACCGGGGAGCTGTTTTTT. The encoded protein is CASSFIPLADTGELFF.

The V and J genes are TRBV7-9 and TRBJ1-4; 9 bases line up with TRBD1. The ends lost 8 bases at V and 7 bases at J; junction bases unmatched: 2. Germline V gene lookup returns CDR1 SEHNR and CDR2 FQNEAQ (reference sequence). The CDR3 loop spans 12 amino acids. CDR3 DNA: TGTGCCAGCGGGACAGGGCGTGAAAAACTGTTTTTT. As protein: CASGTGREKLFF. The entire variable domain, with the rest obtained from reference TRBV7-9 and TRBJ1-4, is as follows: DTGVSQNPRHKITKRGQNVTFRCDPISEHNRLYWYRQTLGQGPEFLTYFQNEAQLEKSRLLSDRFSAERPKGSFSTLEIQRTEQGDSAMYLCASGTGREKLFFGSGTQLSVL.

The V call is TRBV2, the J call TRBJ2-7, with 9 nucleotides matching TRBD2. Looked up from germline, CDR1 is SNHLY and CDR2 is FYNNEI. The CDR3 sequence is 15 residues long. V gave up 6 bases and J gave up 2 bases; unmatched junction bases: 8. The CDR3 bases are TGTGCCAGCAGCCAAGGGGCTAGCGGGACCTACGAGCAGTACTTC. It codes for CASSQGASGTYEQYF.

This chain joins TRBV5-1 and TRBJ2-1; 7 positions match TRBD2. The V gene end was trimmed by 5 bases and the J gene end by 6 bases; junction bases not matched to a gene: 14. The CDR3 runs to 16 residues. The germline gives CDR1 SGHRS, CDR2 YFSETQ. This CDR3 reads CASSLTSVGLSNEQFF. CDR3 DNA sequence: TGCGCCAGCAGTCTTACTAGCGTAGGGTTGTCCAATGAGCAGTTCTTC. The complete variable domain, with remaining parts taken from reference TRBV5-1 and TRBJ2-1, reads KAGVTQTPRYLIKTRGQQVTLSCSPISGHRSVSWYQQTPGQGLQFLFEYFSETQRNKGNFPGRFSGRQFSNSRSEMNVSTLELGDSALYLCASSLTSVGLSNEQFFGPGTRLTVL.

The chain links TRBV5-1 to TRBJ2-3, with 8 bases matching TRBD2. Unmatched junction bases numbered 12, after V lost 4 bases and J lost 2 bases. The CDR3 sequence is 17 residues long. Germline-derived CDR1 and CDR2 are SGHRS and YFSETQ. CDR3 loop: CASSPTAGLAPTDTQYF. CDR3 in DNA: TGCGCCAGCAGCCCCACCGCCGGACTAGCCCCCACAGATACGCAGTATTTT. Complete variable domain (other parts from reference TRBV5-1 and TRBJ2-3): KAGVTQTPRYLIKTRGQQVTLSCSPISGHRSVSWYQQTPGQGLQFLFEYFSETQRNKGNFPGRFSGRQFSNSRSEMNVSTLELGDSALYLCASSPTAGLAPTDTQYFGPGTRLTVL.